These T cell receptor beta chains were read from a single sample in a study of cytomegalovirus exposure and HLA in healthy donors. Sequenced by immunoSEQ multiplex PCR; TCRdb stores in-frame clones only, minus some. In the table there are about 120,000 clones, 65% to 80% of which are singletons. The sample taken for sequencing was PBMCs. The origin of the receptors is a man aged 18-30 years in good health and CMV-seropositive. Each CDR3 is given with its conserved first and last residue. A D gene is named only where the DNA matches it firmly. Some rows have no size entry. The others give once, few or many, or a class for an expanded clone.

>TRBD1|TRBJ1-1|.|TRBV9
CASSGGQGAGTEAFF
TGTGCCAGCAGCGGGGGACAGGGGGCGGGCACTGAAGCTTTCTTT
>TRBD1|TRBJ1-6|.|TRBV29-1
CSAGQGGNSPLHF
TGCAGCGCCGGACAGGGAGGAAATTCACCCCTCCACTTT
>.|TRBJ2-6|few|TRBV19
CASSQASGANVLTF
TGTGCCAGTAGTCAGGCGTCTGGGGCCAACGTCCTGACTTTC
>.|TRBJ1-2|.|TRBV30
CAWSVAGSGGYTF
TGTGCCTGGAGTGTAGCCGGGTCGGGTGGCTACACCTTC
>.|TRBJ2-3|.|TRBV27
CASRPIQGRTYSTDTQYF
TGTGCCAGCAGGCCGATCCAGGGGCGAACCTATAGCACAGATACGCAGTATTTT
>.|TRBJ1-1|.|TRBV14
CASSLRAEVGTEAFF
TGTGCCAGCAGCCTCAGGGCCGAGGTCGGGACTGAAGCTTTCTTT
>.|TRBJ1-4|.|TRBV7-9
CASSRPGGGLTNEKLFF
TGTGCCAGCAGCCGCCCGGGGGGGGGACTGACTAATGAAAAACTGTTTTTT
>TRBD1|TRBJ2-6|.|TRBV6-5
CASSYSRGHGANVLTF
TGTGCCAGCAGTTACTCGAGGGGGCATGGGGCCAACGTCCTGACTTTC
>.|TRBJ1-1|.|TRBV6-1
CASRENTEAFF
TGTGCCAGCCGGGAGAACACTGAAGCTTTCTTT
>.|TRBJ2-1|.|TRBV6-4
CASSELDSSYNEQFF
TGTGCCAGCAGTGAACTAGATAGCTCCTACAATGAGCAGTTCTTC
>.|TRBJ2-5|.|TRBV13
CASSLISAQETQYF
TGTGCCAGCAGCTTGATTAGCGCGCAAGAGACCCAGTACTTC
>TRBD1|TRBJ1-1|.|TRBV7-7
CASSYADRANTEAFF
TGTGCTAGCAGCTATGCTGACAGGGCGAACACTGAAGCTTTCTTT
>.|TRBJ2-1|few|TRBV25-1
CASSMLAGNEQFF
TGTGCCAGCAGTATGCTGGCGGGGAATGAGCAGTTCTTC
>.|TRBJ1-5|.|TRBV14
CASSRSGGNQPQHF
TGTGCCAGCAGCCGCAGTGGAGGCAATCAGCCCCAGCATTTT
>.|TRBJ1-2|few|TRBV19
CASSQTGTSPNYGYTF
TGTGCCAGTAGCCAAACGGGAACAAGCCCTAACTATGGCTACACCTTC
>.|TRBJ1-1|.|TRBV27
CASSLRHDTEAFF
TGTGCCAGCAGTTTACGACATGACACTGAAGCTTTCTTT
>.|TRBJ1-1|.|TRBV18
CASSPKYTGGTEAFF
TGTGCCAGCTCACCAAAGTACACGGGAGGCACTGAAGCTTTCTTT
>.|TRBJ2-5|.|TRBV4-1
CASSQELGVETQYF
TGCGCCAGCAGCCAAGAACTAGGTGTAGAGACCCAGTACTTC
>TRBD1|TRBJ1-1|.|TRBV29-1
CSVRSRGRMNTEAFF
TGCAGCGTGCGGTCCAGGGGGCGAATGAACACTGAAGCTTTCTTT
>.|TRBJ2-1|.|TRBV6-1
CASSVSVNEQFF
TGTGCCAGCAGTGTGTCGGTCAATGAGCAGTTCTTC
>TRBD1|TRBJ2-5|.|TRBV5-4
CASSSEDRVGQETQYF
TGTGCCAGCAGCTCGGAAGACAGGGTAGGCCAAGAGACCCAGTACTTC
>TRBD2|TRBJ2-1|.|TRBV7-6
CASSRSGGGEQFF
TGTGCCAGCAGCCGGAGCGGGGGCGGTGAGCAGTTCTTC
>TRBD2|TRBJ2-5|.|TRBV7-2
CASSLGGLAGGSETQYF
TGTGCCAGCAGCTTAGGGGGACTAGCGGGAGGATCCGAGACCCAGTACTTC
>TRBD1|TRBJ1-2|few|TRBV4-1
CASSGQGARGYTF
TGCGCCAGCAGCGGACAGGGGGCGAGGGGCTACACCTTC
>.|TRBJ1-1|.|TRBV5-1
CASSLQGIRTEAFF
TGCGCCAGCAGCTTACAGGGTATTCGGACTGAAGCTTTCTTT
>.|TRBJ2-2|.|TRBV13
CASTGTGGSTGELFF
TGTGCCAGCACCGGAACCGGGGGAAGCACCGGGGAGCTGTTTTTT
>.|TRBJ1-2|.|TRBV29-1
CSVERFYGYTF
TGCAGCGTTGAGAGATTCTATGGCTACACCTTC
>.|TRBJ2-7|few|TRBV10-1
CASRPGTSGYEQYF
TGCGCCAGCAGACCCGGGACATCTGGCTACGAGCAGTACTTC
>.|TRBJ1-2|.|TRBV27
CTTTTGIGSDGYTF
TGTACCACCACGACGGGAATAGGCAGTGATGGCTACACCTTC
>TRBD1|TRBJ1-1|.|TRBV9
CASSVDRENTEAFF
TGTGCCAGCAGCGTCGACAGGGAGAACACTGAAGCTTTCTTT
>.|TRBJ2-3|few|TRBV7-9
CASSLGLTDTDTQYF
TGTGCCAGCAGCTTAGGGCTAACAGACACAGATACGCAGTATTTT